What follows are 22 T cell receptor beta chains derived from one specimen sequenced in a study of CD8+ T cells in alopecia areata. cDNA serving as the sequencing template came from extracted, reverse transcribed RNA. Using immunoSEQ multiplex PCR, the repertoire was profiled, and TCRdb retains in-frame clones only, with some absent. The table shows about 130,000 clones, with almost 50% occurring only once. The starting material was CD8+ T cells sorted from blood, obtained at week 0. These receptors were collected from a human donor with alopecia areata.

The CDR3 DNA sequence: TGTGCCAGCAGCCCAGGACAGGGGCCCTCTGGGGCCAACGTCCTGACTTTC. Translating gives CASSPGQGPSGANVLTF. This sequence joins TRBV9 and TRBJ2-6; 9 nucleotides match TRBD1. The germline CDR1 and CDR2 sequences are SGDLS and YYNGEE. This CDR3 region has 17 residues. The J segment lost 0 bases and the V segment lost 4 bases, leaving 5 bases of the junction unmatched.

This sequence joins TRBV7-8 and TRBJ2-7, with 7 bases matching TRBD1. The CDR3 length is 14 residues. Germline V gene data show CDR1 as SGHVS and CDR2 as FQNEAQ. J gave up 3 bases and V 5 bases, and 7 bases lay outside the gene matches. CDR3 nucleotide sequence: TGTGCCAGCAGCCCGAGGGACAGCCGCTACGAGCAGTACTTC. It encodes CASSPRDSRYEQYF.

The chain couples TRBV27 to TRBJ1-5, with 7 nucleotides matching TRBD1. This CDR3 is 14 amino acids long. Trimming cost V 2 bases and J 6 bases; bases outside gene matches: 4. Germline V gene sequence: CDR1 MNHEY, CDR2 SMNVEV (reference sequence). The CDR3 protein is CASSLVGGGQPQHF. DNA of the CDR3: TGTGCCAGCAGTTTAGTAGGGGGCGGTCAGCCCCAGCATTTT.

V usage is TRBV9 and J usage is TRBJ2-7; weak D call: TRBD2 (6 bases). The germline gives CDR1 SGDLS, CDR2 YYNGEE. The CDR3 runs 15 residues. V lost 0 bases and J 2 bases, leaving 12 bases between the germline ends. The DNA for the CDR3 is TGTGCCAGCAGCGTAGTAGGGACGGGGGCCTACGAGCAGTACTTC. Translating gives CASSVVGTGAYEQYF.

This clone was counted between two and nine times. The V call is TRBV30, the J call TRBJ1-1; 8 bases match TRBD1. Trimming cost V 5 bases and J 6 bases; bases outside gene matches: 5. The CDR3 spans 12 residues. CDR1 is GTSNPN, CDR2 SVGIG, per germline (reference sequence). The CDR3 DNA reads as TGTGCCTGGCTGGACAGGGCGGCTGAAGCTTTCTTT. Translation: CAWLDRAAEAFF.

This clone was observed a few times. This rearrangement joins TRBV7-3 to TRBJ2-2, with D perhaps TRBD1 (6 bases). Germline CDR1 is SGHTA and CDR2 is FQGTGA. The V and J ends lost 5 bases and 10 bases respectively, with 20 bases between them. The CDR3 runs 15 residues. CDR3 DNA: TGTGCCAGCAGCCTCACGGGACATATGTTTAAGGAGCTGTTTTTT. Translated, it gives CASSLTGHMFKELFF.

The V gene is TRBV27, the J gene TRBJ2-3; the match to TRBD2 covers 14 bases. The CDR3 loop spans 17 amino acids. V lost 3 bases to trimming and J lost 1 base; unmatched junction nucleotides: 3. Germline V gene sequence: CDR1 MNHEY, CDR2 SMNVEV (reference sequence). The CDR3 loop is CASSLTSGGGRTDTQYF. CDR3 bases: TGTGCCAGCAGTTTGACTAGCGGGGGGGGACGCACAGATACGCAGTATTTT.

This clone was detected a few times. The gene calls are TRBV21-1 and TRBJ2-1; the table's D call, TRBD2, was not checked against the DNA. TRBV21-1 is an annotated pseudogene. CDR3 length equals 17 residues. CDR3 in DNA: TGTGCCAGCAGCGAGCGGAAGGGGCTAGCGGGGCAAGATGAGCAGTTCTTC. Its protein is CASSERKGLAGQDEQFF.

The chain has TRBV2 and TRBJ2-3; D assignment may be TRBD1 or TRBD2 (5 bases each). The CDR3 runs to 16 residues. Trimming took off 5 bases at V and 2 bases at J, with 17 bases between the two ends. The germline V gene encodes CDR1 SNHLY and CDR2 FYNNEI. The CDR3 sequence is CASSTRDDVPTDTQYF. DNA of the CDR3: TGTGCCAGCAGTACAAGGGACGACGTCCCCACAGATACGCAGTATTTT. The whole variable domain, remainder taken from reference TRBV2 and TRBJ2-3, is EPEVTQTPSHQVTQMGQEVILRCVPISNHLYFYWYRQILGQKVEFLVSFYNNEISEKSEIFDDQFSVERPDGSNFTLKIRSTKLEDSAMYFCASSTRDDVPTDTQYFGPGTRLTVL.

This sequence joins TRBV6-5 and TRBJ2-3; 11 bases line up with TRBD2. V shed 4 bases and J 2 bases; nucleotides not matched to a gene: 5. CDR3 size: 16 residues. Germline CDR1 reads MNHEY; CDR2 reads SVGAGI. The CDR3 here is CASSSLAGGFTDTQYF. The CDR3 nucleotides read TGTGCCAGCAGTTCTCTAGCGGGGGGCTTCACAGATACGCAGTATTTT.

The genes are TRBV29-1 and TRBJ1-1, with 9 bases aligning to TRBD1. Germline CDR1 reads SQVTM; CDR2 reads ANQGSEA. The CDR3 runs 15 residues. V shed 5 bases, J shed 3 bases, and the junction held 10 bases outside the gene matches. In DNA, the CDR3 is TGCAGCGTTTACTCACAGGGGGCTCTGGACACTGAAGCTTTCTTT. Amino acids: CSVYSQGALDTEAFF.

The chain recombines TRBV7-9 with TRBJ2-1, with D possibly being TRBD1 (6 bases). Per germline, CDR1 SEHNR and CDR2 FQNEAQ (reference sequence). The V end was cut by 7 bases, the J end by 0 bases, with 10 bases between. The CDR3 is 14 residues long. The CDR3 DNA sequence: TGTGCCAGCACCCTACAGGGCTCCTACAATGAGCAGTTCTTC. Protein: CASTLQGSYNEQFF.

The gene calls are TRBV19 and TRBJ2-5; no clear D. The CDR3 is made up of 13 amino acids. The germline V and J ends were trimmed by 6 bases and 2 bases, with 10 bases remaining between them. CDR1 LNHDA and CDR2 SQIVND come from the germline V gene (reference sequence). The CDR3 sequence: CASRIHAQETQYF. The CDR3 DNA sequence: TGTGCCAGTAGGATACACGCACAAGAGACCCAGTACTTC. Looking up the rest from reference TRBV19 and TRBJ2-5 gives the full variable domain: DGGITQSPKYLFRKEGQNVTLSCEQNLNHDAMYWYRQDPGQGLRLIYYSQIVNDFQKGDIAEGYSVSREKKESFPLTVTSAQKNPTAFYLCASRIHAQETQYFGPGTRLLVL.

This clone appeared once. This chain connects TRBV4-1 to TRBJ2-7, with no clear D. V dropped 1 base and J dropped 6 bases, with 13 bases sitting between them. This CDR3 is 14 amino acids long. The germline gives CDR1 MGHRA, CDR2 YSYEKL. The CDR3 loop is CASSQVKRGREQYF. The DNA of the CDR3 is TGCGCCAGCAGCCAAGTCAAGCGAGGCCGCGAGCAGTACTTC.

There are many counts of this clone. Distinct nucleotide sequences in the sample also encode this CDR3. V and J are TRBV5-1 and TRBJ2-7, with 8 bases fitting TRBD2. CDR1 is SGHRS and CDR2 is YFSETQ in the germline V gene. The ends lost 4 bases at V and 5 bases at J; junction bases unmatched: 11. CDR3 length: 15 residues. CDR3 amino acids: CASSLTGGSGDEQYF. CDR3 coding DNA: TGCGCCAGCAGCCTTACCGGGGGTAGCGGGGACGAGCAGTACTTC.

CDR3 nucleotides: TGTGCCACGAGTAACGCCCTAGCCAAAAACATTCAGTACTTC. This gives the protein CATSNALAKNIQYF. The rearrangement joins TRBV6-5 to TRBJ2-4, with D hard to call. Germline V gene lookup returns CDR1 MNHEY and CDR2 SVGAGI. Trimming pared 10 bases from V and 0 bases from J, leaving 13 bases between. This CDR3 comprises 14 residues.

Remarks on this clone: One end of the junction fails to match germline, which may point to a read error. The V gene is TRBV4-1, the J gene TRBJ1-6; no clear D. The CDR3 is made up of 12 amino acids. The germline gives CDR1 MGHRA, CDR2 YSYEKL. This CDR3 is CASSAWDSPLHF. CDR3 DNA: TGTGCCAGCAGTGCGTGGGATTCACCCCTCCACTTT.

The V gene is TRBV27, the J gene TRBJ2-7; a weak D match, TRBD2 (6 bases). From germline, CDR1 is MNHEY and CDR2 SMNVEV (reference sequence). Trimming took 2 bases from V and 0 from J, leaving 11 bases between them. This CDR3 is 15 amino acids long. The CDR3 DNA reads TGTGCCAGCAGTTTAGGAGGGGTAGCCTCCTACGAGCAGTACTTC. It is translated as CASSLGGVASYEQYF.

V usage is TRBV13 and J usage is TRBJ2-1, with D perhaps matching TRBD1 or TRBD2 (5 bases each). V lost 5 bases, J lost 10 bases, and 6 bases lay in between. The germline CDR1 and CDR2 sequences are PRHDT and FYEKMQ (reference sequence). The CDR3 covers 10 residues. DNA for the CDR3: TGTGCCAGCAGCGGGGGAGAGCAGTTCTTC. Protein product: CASSGGEQFF.

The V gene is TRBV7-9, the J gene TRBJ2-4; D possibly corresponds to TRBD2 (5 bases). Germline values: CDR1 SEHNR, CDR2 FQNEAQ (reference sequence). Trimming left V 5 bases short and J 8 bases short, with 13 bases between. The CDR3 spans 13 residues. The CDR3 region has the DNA TGTGCCAGCAGCCCCGAGATCGGGGACATTCAGTACTTC. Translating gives CASSPEIGDIQYF. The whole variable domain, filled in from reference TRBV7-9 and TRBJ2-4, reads DTGVSQNPRHKITKRGQNVTFRCDPISEHNRLYWYRQTLGQGPEFLTYFQNEAQLEKSRLLSDRFSAERPKGSFSTLEIQRTEQGDSAMYLCASSPEIGDIQYFGAGTRLSVL.

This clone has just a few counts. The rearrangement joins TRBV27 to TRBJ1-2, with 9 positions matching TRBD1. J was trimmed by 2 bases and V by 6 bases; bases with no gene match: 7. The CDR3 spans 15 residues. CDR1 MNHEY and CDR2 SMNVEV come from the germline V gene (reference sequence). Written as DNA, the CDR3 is TGTGCCAGCAGCGGTCCGGGACAGGGAAACTATGGCTACACCTTC. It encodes CASSGPGQGNYGYTF.

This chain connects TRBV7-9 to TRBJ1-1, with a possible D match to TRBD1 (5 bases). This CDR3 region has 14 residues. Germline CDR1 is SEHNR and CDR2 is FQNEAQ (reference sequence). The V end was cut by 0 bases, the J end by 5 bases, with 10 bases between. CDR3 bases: TGTGCCAGCAGCTTAGCCCTTGGGGGGACTGAAGCTTTCTTT. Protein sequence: CASSLALGGTEAFF.